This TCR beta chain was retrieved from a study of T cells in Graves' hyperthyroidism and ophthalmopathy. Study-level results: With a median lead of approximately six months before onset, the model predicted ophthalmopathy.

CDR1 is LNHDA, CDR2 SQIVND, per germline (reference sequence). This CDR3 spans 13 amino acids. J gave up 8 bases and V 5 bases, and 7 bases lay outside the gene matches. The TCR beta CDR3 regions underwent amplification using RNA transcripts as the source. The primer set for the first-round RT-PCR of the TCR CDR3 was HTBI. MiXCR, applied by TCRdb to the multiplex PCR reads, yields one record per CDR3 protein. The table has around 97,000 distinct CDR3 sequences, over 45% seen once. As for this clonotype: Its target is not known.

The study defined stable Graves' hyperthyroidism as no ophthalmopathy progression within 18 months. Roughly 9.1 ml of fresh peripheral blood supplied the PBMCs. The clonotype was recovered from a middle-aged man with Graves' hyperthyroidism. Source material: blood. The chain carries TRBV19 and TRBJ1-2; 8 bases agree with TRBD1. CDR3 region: CASSAFAGGGYTF. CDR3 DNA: TGTGCCAGTAGTGCTTTCGCAGGGGGCGGCTACACCTTC.